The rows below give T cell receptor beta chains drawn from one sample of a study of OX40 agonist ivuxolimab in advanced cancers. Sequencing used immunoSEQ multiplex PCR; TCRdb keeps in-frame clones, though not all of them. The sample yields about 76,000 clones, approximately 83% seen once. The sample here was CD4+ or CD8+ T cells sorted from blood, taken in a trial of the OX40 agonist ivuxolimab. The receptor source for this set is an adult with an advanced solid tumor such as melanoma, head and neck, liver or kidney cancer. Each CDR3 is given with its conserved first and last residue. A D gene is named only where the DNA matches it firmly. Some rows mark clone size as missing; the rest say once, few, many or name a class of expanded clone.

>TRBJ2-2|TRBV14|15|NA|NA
CASSQGGSLTGELFF
TGTGCCAGCAGTCAAGGGGGGAGTCTCACCGGGGAGCTGTTTTTT
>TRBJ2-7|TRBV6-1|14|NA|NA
CASRPPLSSYEQYF
TGTGCCAGCAGGCCTCCCCTTAGCAGTTACGAGCAGTACTTC
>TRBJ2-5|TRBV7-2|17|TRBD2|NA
CASSLRTSGEMQETQYF
TGTGCCAGCAGCTTACGGACTAGCGGAGAGATGCAAGAGACCCAGTACTTC
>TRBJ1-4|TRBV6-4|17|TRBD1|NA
CASSDQQQGGLVEKLFF
TGTGCCAGCAGTGACCAACAGCAGGGGGGGCTCGTGGAAAAACTGTTTTTT
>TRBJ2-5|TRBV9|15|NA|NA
CASSLWGGNEETQYF
TGTGCCAGCAGCCTCTGGGGGGGCAATGAGGAGACCCAGTACTTC
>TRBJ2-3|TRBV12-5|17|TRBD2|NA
CASGYGLAGGGTDTQYF
TGTGCTAGTGGTTATGGACTAGCGGGGGGGGGCACAGATACGCAGTATTTT
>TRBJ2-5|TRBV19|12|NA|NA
CASSPAGREQYF
TGTGCCAGTAGCCCCGCGGGGAGAGAGCAGTACTTC
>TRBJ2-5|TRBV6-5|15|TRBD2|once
CASSYSGPGGETQYF
TGTGCCAGCAGTTACTCGGGACCGGGGGGGGAGACCCAGTACTTC
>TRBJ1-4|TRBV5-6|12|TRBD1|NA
CASRNRGEKLFF
TGTGCCAGCAGGAACAGGGGGGAAAAACTGTTTTTT
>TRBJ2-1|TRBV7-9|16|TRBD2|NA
CASSFLLAGKDNEQFF
TGTGCCAGCAGCTTCCTTCTAGCGGGGAAAGACAATGAGCAGTTCTTC
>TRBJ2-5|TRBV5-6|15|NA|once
CASSLGPGPTDLRYF
TGTGCCAGCAGCTTGGGACCGGGACCGACGGATTTGAGGTACTTC
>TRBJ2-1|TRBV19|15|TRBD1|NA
CASSTDRGTYNEQFF
TGTGCCAGTAGTACAGACAGGGGGACCTACAATGAGCAGTTCTTC
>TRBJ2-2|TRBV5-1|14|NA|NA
CASSLYQGTGELFF
TGCGCCAGCAGCTTGTATCAAGGCACCGGGGAGCTGTTTTTT
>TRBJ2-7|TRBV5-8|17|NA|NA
CASSLVSRPLTSYEQYF
TGTGCCAGCAGCCTCGTTTCGCGGCCTCTCACTTCCTACGAGCAGTACTTC
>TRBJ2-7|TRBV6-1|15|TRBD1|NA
CASKRSGQGAYEQYF
TGTGCCAGCAAGCGGTCCGGACAGGGGGCCTACGAGCAGTACTTC
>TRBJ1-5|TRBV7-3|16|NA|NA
CASSLAGGRSNQPQHF
TGTGCCAGCAGCTTAGCCGGCGGACGTAGCAATCAGCCCCAGCATTTT
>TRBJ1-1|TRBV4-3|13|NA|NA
CASSSRTNTEAFF
TGCGCCAGCAGCTCGAGGACCAACACTGAAGCTTTCTTT
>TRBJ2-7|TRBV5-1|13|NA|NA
CASSYGGAYEQYF
TGCGCCAGCTCCTATGGAGGGGCCTACGAGCAGTACTTC
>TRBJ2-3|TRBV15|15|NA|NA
CATSRLGGGTDTQYF
TGTGCCACCAGCAGACTCGGAGGAGGCACAGATACGCAGTATTTT
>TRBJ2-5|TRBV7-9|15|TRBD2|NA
CASSLGTGGKETQYF
TGTGCCAGCAGCTTAGGCACGGGGGGGAAAGAGACCCAGTACTTC
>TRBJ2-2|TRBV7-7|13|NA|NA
CASSLEGGGELFF
TGTGCCAGCAGCTTGGAGGGCGGCGGGGAGCTGTTTTTT
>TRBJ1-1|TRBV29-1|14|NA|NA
CSVATTTGSTEAFF
TGCAGCGTTGCCACTACCACAGGGAGCACTGAAGCTTTCTTT
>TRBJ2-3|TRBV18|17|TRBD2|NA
CASSSSLSGSGTDTQYF
TGTGCCAGCTCATCTAGCCTTAGCGGGAGCGGAACAGATACGCAGTATTTT
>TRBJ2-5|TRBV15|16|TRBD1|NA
CATSRATGQEQQTQYF
TGTGCCACCAGCAGAGCCACCGGACAGGAACAGCAGACCCAGTACTTC
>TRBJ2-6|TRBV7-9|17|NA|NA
CASSLGVGGAGANVLTF
TGTGCCAGCAGCTTAGGAGTCGGGGGCGCCGGGGCCAACGTCCTGACTTTC
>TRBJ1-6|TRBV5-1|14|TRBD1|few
CASSSGQGAEPLHF
TGCGCCAGCAGTTCTGGACAGGGGGCGGAACCCCTCCACTTT
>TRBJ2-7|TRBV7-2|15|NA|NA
CASSLGSGGPYEQYF
TGTGCCAGCAGCTTAGGTTCGGGGGGCCCCTACGAGCAGTACTTC
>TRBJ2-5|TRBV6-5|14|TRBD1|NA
CASRRGGAEETQYF
TGTGCCAGCAGGAGAGGGGGCGCGGAAGAGACCCAGTACTTC
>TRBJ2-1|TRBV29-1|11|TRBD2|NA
CSGEGYNEQFF
TGCAGCGGGGAGGGGTACAATGAGCAGTTCTTC
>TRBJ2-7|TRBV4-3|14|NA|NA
CASALDRDGYEQYF
TGCGCCAGCGCACTAGACCGGGACGGCTACGAGCAGTACTTC
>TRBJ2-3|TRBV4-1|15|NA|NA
CASSQDPTSPDTQYF
TGCGCCAGCAGCCAAGATCCGACTTCCCCCGATACGCAGTATTTT
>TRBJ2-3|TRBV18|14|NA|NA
CASSQSGETDTQYF
TGTGCCAGCTCGCAGTCGGGAGAGACAGATACGCAGTATTTT